This T cell receptor (beta chain) is from a study of blood T cell repertoires in COVID-19. On the study more broadly: Italy, Spain and the United States were the sources of the convalescent and acute COVID-19 samples. From T cells, B-cell-depleted T cells, or PBMCs came the material, which was cDNA or gDNA.

The CDR3 runs to 13 residues. Trimming stripped 5 bases from V and 7 bases from J, with 9 bases between. Germline loops: CDR1 MRHNA, CDR2 SNTAGT. As processed by the authors: Nucleated cell number was recorded as an estimate derived from reference gene primer amplification. Profiled with immunoSEQ multiplex PCR; TCRdb holds only in-frame clones, not every one. V, J and clone size are those of that table, while D and trimming were read from the DNA. The sample carries just over 300,000 clones, roughly 90% recorded once. The sample comprised peripheral blood. The chain is built from TRBV6-4 and TRBJ1-6; D is unclear. The TCR sequence derives from a man between 18 and 35 years old with active or convalescent COVID-19. CDR3 amino acids: CASSLNFNSPLHF. CDR3 DNA: TGTGCCAGCAGTTTAAATTTCAATTCACCCCTCCACTTT.